The rows below give T cell receptor beta chains drawn from one sample of a study of blood T cells in healthy people across ages. TCRdb independently ran MiXCR on the 5' RACE reads; one entry per CDR3 protein. The sample includes 1.5 million to 2 million distinct CDR3 sequences, 25% to 30% of them seen just once. The material sequenced was blood. The receptors come from a woman in her 30s in good health. The CDR3 runs from the conserved cysteine through the conserved F or W. D genes are given only for firm matches. Clone size is not always given. Where it is, it says once, few, many or a class for expanded clones.

abundance | j_gene | v_gene | d_gene | CDR3nt | CDR3aa
few | TRBJ2-3 | TRBV27 | TRBD1 | TGTGCCAGCGGCCCGTGGACAGGGGTCACAGATACGCAGTATTTT | CASGPWTGVTDTQYF
many | TRBJ2-5 | TRBV29-1 | TRBD1 | TGCAGCGTTGAAGAGGACAGGGGCCAGTACTTC | CSVEEDRGQYF
- | TRBJ1-2 | TRBV5-1 | - | TGCGCCAGCAGCCGCGAGGGGGTGGATGGCTACACCTTC | CASSREGVDGYTF
- | TRBJ2-7 | TRBV20-1 | TRBD2 | TGCAGTGCTACCGGGACTAGCCTAGACGAGCAGTACTTC | CSATGTSLDEQYF
many | TRBJ1-2 | TRBV7-2 | - | TGTGCCAGCAGCCACGGGAACGGCAACTATGGCTACACCTTC | CASSHGNGNYGYTF
- | TRBJ2-7 | TRBV11-2 | TRBD1 | TGTGCCAGCAGCTCCTCAGGGGGCCAGGGGGGCGAGCAGTACTTC | CASSSSGGQGGEQYF
few | TRBJ2-3 | TRBV5-1 | TRBD2 | TGCGCCAGCAGCTTGGTGGGCGGGAGGGCCAGAGATACGCAGTATTTT | CASSLVGGRARDTQYF
- | TRBJ2-7 | TRBV5-1 | - | TGCGCCAGCAGCTTGGCGGGGGCAGGGGTAAGCGAGCAGTACTTC | CASSLAGAGVSEQYF
once | TRBJ2-7 | TRBV14 | - | TGTGCCAGCAGGAGTAAGGGCTCCTACGAGCAGTACTTC | CASRSKGSYEQYF
few | TRBJ2-1 | TRBV11-2 | - | TGTGCCAGCAGCTTCCCGGACAGTTACAATGAGCAGTTCTTC | CASSFPDSYNEQFF
- | TRBJ1-3 | TRBV19 | - | TGTGCCAGTAGCACGAGGGGACCGGGAGACACCATATATTTT | CASSTRGPGDTIYF
few | TRBJ2-1 | TRBV10-1 | - | TGCGCCAGCAGTGATAGTGTGTCAGGGGTTAACAATGAGCAGTTCTTC | CASSDSVSGVNNEQFF
- | TRBJ2-7 | TRBV20-1 | TRBD2 | TGCAGTGCTAGAGATCAGGGCGGGAGGGCCGGAAACTCCTACGAGCAGTACTTC | CSARDQGGRAGNSYEQYF
- | TRBJ2-6 | TRBV11-2 | - | TGTGCCAGCAGCTTAGGCAGGGGAGGTGGGGCCAACGTCCTGACTTTC | CASSLGRGGGANVLTF
few | TRBJ1-5 | TRBV12-3/TRBV12-4 | TRBD1 | TGTGCCAGCAGTGCGACAGGGGGGAACAATCAGCCCCAGCATTTT | CASSATGGNNQPQHF
- | TRBJ2-5 | TRBV5-1 | TRBD2 | TGCGCCAGCAGCAAGTATAGCGGGGGGGACGAGACCCAGTACTTC | CASSKYSGGDETQYF
- | TRBJ2-1 | TRBV7-3 | TRBD2 | TGTGCCAGCAGCTCAGTACAGCGGGGGAACAATGAGCAGTTCTTC | CASSSVQRGNNEQFF
- | TRBJ1-1 | TRBV7-9 | - | TGTGCCAGCAAATACGCGACTGAAGCTTTCTTT | CASKYATEAFF
- | TRBJ1-5 | TRBV12-3/TRBV12-4 | - | TGTGCCAGCAGCCGCGGGGCAGAGTACAATCAGCCCCAGCATTTT | CASSRGAEYNQPQHF
few | TRBJ1-1 | TRBV7-8 | - | TGTGCCAGCAGCTTAGGGGTTAGCACTAAATCGGAAGCTTTCTTT | CASSLGVSTKSEAFF
few | TRBJ2-1 | TRBV7-9 | TRBD2 | TGTGCCAGCAGCTGGAGGACTAGCGGGAGCAATGAGCAGTTCTTC | CASSWRTSGSNEQFF
many | TRBJ2-7 | TRBV20-1 | TRBD2 | TGCAGTGCTAGAGCCGAGACTAGCGGGGCCTACGAGCAGTACTTC | CSARAETSGAYEQYF
- | TRBJ1-2 | TRBV2 | TRBD1 | TGTGCCAGCAGTGAATCGGACAGGGGTGGCTACACCTTC | CASSESDRGGYTF
- | TRBJ1-5 | TRBV28 | - | TGTGCCAGCAGTTTTCCTATAGGGGGGTTGAGCAATCAGCCCCAGCATTTT | CASSFPIGGLSNQPQHF